These T cell receptor beta chains were read from a single sample in a study of blood T cells in healthy people across ages. TCRdb re-derived calls from the 5' RACE reads in MiXCR, one entry per CDR3 protein. Among about a million distinct CDR3 sequences, 35% to 40% were seen once, and the ten largest hold about an eighth. Source material: blood. All receptors derive from a man aged 18 to 29 in good health. CDR3s include the opening cysteine and the closing phenylalanine or tryptophan. A D gene is named only where the DNA matches it firmly. A row's size may be missing; if present it is once, few, many or a size class.

J gene: TRBJ1-1; CDR3 length: 14; V gene: TRBV6-4; clone size: .; D gene: TRBD1; CDR3 DNA: TGTGCCAGCAGAACAGGGGTTGGGTTCTCTGAAGCTTTCTTT; CDR3 protein: CASRTGVGFSEAFF
J gene: TRBJ1-1; CDR3 length: 16; V gene: TRBV6-2/TRBV6-3; clone size: .; D gene: .; CDR3 DNA: TGTGCCAGCAGTTCTATTTCCAGGGTCTCAAGCACTGAAGCTTTCTTT; CDR3 protein: CASSSISRVSSTEAFF
J gene: TRBJ1-1; CDR3 length: 13; V gene: TRBV20-1; clone size: few; D gene: .; CDR3 DNA: TGCAGTGCTGCCGCAACAGGGTATTCTGAAGCTTTCTTT; CDR3 protein: CSAAATGYSEAFF
J gene: TRBJ1-5; CDR3 length: 14; V gene: TRBV28; clone size: .; D gene: .; CDR3 DNA: TGTGCCAGCAGTTTTGACGATAGCAATCAGCCCCAGCATTTT; CDR3 protein: CASSFDDSNQPQHF
J gene: TRBJ2-5; CDR3 length: 12; V gene: TRBV29-1; clone size: .; D gene: TRBD1; CDR3 DNA: TGCAGCGCTCGGGACAGGGGAGAGACCCAGTACTTC; CDR3 protein: CSARDRGETQYF
J gene: TRBJ1-2; CDR3 length: 12; V gene: TRBV29-1; clone size: .; D gene: TRBD1; CDR3 DNA: TGCAGCGTAAGACAGGGGGAGGGTGGCTACACCTTC; CDR3 protein: CSVRQGEGGYTF
J gene: TRBJ2-5; CDR3 length: 14; V gene: TRBV7-2; clone size: .; D gene: .; CDR3 DNA: TGTGCCAGCAGACACACAGGGTCCCAGGAGACCCAGTACTTC; CDR3 protein: CASRHTGSQETQYF
J gene: TRBJ2-3; CDR3 length: 15; V gene: TRBV6-4; clone size: .; D gene: .; CDR3 DNA: TGTGCCAGCAGCCCCGACCGGGGGCAGGGAGATACGCAGTATTTT; CDR3 protein: CASSPDRGQGDTQYF
J gene: TRBJ1-5; CDR3 length: 11; V gene: TRBV20-1; clone size: few; D gene: .; CDR3 DNA: TGCAGTGCTAGAACAGCCTCGGCCCAGCATTTT; CDR3 protein: CSARTASAQHF
J gene: TRBJ2-2; CDR3 length: 17; V gene: TRBV24-1; clone size: few; D gene: TRBD2; CDR3 DNA: TGTGCCACCAGTGGACCTCGGGCGGGGGAGGACACCGGGGAGCTGTTTTTT; CDR3 protein: CATSGPRAGEDTGELFF
J gene: TRBJ2-5; CDR3 length: 16; V gene: TRBV7-9; clone size: .; D gene: .; CDR3 DNA: TGTGCCAGCAGCTTAGATCCGGGTCGGGGGCAAGAGACCCAGTACTTC; CDR3 protein: CASSLDPGRGQETQYF
J gene: TRBJ2-5; CDR3 length: 14; V gene: TRBV20-1; clone size: .; D gene: .; CDR3 DNA: TGCAGTGCAGAGGGGGGTAGCTTTGGAGAGACCCAGTACTTC; CDR3 protein: CSAEGGSFGETQYF
J gene: TRBJ1-6; CDR3 length: 13; V gene: TRBV7-2; clone size: few; D gene: .; CDR3 DNA: TGTGCCAGCAGCTGGGACATTAATTCACCCCTCCACTTT; CDR3 protein: CASSWDINSPLHF
J gene: TRBJ2-7; CDR3 length: 17; V gene: TRBV6-2/TRBV6-3; clone size: few; D gene: TRBD1; CDR3 DNA: TGTGCCAGCAGTTCGTACGCCTTGGACAGGGTCCGCTACGAGCAGTACTTC; CDR3 protein: CASSSYALDRVRYEQYF
J gene: TRBJ1-2; CDR3 length: 14; V gene: TRBV5-1; clone size: .; D gene: TRBD1; CDR3 DNA: TGCGCCAGCAGCTTGGTTGGGACAGGAAAGGGCTACACCTTC; CDR3 protein: CASSLVGTGKGYTF
J gene: TRBJ2-2; CDR3 length: 13; V gene: TRBV20-1; clone size: .; D gene: .; CDR3 DNA: TGCAGTGCAGCTGGACTAACGACCGGGGAGCTGTTTTTT; CDR3 protein: CSAAGLTTGELFF
J gene: TRBJ2-7; CDR3 length: 16; V gene: TRBV7-3; clone size: few; D gene: .; CDR3 DNA: TGTGCCAGCAGCTTAATTTGGACCAAGACGGATAGCGAGCAGTACTTC; CDR3 protein: CASSLIWTKTDSEQYF
J gene: TRBJ2-5; CDR3 length: 16; V gene: TRBV7-9; clone size: .; D gene: TRBD1; CDR3 DNA: TGTGCCAGCAGCTTCCGAACACAGGGGTACCAAGAGACCCAGTACTTC; CDR3 protein: CASSFRTQGYQETQYF
J gene: TRBJ1-1; CDR3 length: 11; V gene: TRBV7-3; clone size: .; D gene: .; CDR3 DNA: TGTGCCAGCAGCACTAAAACTGAAGCTTTCTTT; CDR3 protein: CASSTKTEAFF
J gene: TRBJ2-1; CDR3 length: 16; V gene: TRBV20-1; clone size: few; D gene: .; CDR3 DNA: TGCAGTGCCTTCGGACAGCCTGAGGGGACATCTAATGAGCAGTTCTTC; CDR3 protein: CSAFGQPEGTSNEQFF
J gene: TRBJ2-7; CDR3 length: 16; V gene: TRBV28; clone size: .; D gene: TRBD1; CDR3 DNA: TGTGCCAGCAGTTCACCCCGGGGACAGGGTAGCGACGAGCAGTACTTC; CDR3 protein: CASSSPRGQGSDEQYF
J gene: TRBJ1-4; CDR3 length: 14; V gene: TRBV5-5; clone size: .; D gene: .; CDR3 DNA: TGTGCCAGCACCGACGACTCAACTAATGAAAAACTGTTTTTT; CDR3 protein: CASTDDSTNEKLFF
J gene: TRBJ2-7; CDR3 length: 15; V gene: TRBV12-3/TRBV12-4; clone size: .; D gene: TRBD2; CDR3 DNA: TGTGCCAGCAGTTTGGCGACTAGCGGGGGCTACGAGCAGTACTTC; CDR3 protein: CASSLATSGGYEQYF
J gene: TRBJ1-1; CDR3 length: 12; V gene: TRBV6-2/TRBV6-3; clone size: .; D gene: .; CDR3 DNA: TGTGCCAGCACCCTAGGTAGGACTGAAGCTTTCTTT; CDR3 protein: CASTLGRTEAFF
J gene: TRBJ2-5; CDR3 length: 11; V gene: TRBV29-1; clone size: .; D gene: .; CDR3 DNA: TGCAGCGTTCCAGGGCAAGAGACCCAGTACTTC; CDR3 protein: CSVPGQETQYF
J gene: TRBJ2-3; CDR3 length: 13; V gene: TRBV29-1; clone size: many; D gene: .; CDR3 DNA: TGCAGCGTTGATGACCAGTTGTTGCATACGCAGTATTTT; CDR3 protein: CSVDDQLLHTQYF
J gene: TRBJ2-3; CDR3 length: 15; V gene: TRBV18; clone size: .; D gene: .; CDR3 DNA: TGTGCCAGCTCGCCGGTTGGGAGTATGACAGATACGCAGTATTTT; CDR3 protein: CASSPVGSMTDTQYF
J gene: TRBJ1-4; CDR3 length: 16; V gene: TRBV6-5; clone size: .; D gene: .; CDR3 DNA: TGTGCTAAGTGGGGGGCAGAAATGACAACTAATGAAAAACTGTTTTTT; CDR3 protein: CAKWGAEMTTNEKLFF
J gene: TRBJ1-1; CDR3 length: 13; V gene: TRBV20-1; clone size: few; D gene: TRBD1; CDR3 DNA: TGCAGTGCCGCGGACAGGGTGAACACTGAAGCTTTCTTT; CDR3 protein: CSAADRVNTEAFF
J gene: TRBJ2-7; CDR3 length: 18; V gene: TRBV9; clone size: .; D gene: .; CDR3 DNA: TGTGCCAGCAGCGTAGATCTTTCGGACTCGAGCTCCTACAATGAGCAGTACTTC; CDR3 protein: CASSVDLSDSSSYNEQYF
J gene: TRBJ2-7; CDR3 length: 16; V gene: TRBV7-2; clone size: .; D gene: TRBD1; CDR3 DNA: TGTGCCAGCAGCTTAGTAGGGGGCTCCACCTACAATGAGCAGTACTTC; CDR3 protein: CASSLVGGSTYNEQYF
J gene: TRBJ2-7; CDR3 length: 15; V gene: TRBV27; clone size: .; D gene: .; CDR3 DNA: TGTGCCAGCAATCCGGGTCTGCATTTGAGAAATGAGCAGTACTTC; CDR3 protein: CASNPGLHLRNEQYF
J gene: TRBJ2-3; CDR3 length: 15; V gene: TRBV7-9; clone size: .; D gene: .; CDR3 DNA: TGTGCCAGCAGCTCGAGGGGTAGCGGCACAGATACGCAGTATTTT; CDR3 protein: CASSSRGSGTDTQYF
J gene: TRBJ2-7; CDR3 length: 15; V gene: TRBV7-9; clone size: .; D gene: .; CDR3 DNA: TGTGCCAGCAGCTTCTTAGCTGGGGCCTACAATGAGCAGTACTTC; CDR3 protein: CASSFLAGAYNEQYF
J gene: TRBJ2-3; CDR3 length: 14; V gene: TRBV20-1; clone size: .; D gene: .; CDR3 DNA: TGCAGTGCTCCGGGACACGGATCCACAGATACGCAGTATTTT; CDR3 protein: CSAPGHGSTDTQYF
J gene: TRBJ2-1; CDR3 length: 14; V gene: TRBV19; clone size: .; D gene: TRBD2; CDR3 DNA: TGTGCCAGTAGTATCTCTAGCGGGGCGGATGAGCAGTTCTTC; CDR3 protein: CASSISSGADEQFF
J gene: TRBJ1-1; CDR3 length: 13; V gene: TRBV29-1; clone size: .; D gene: TRBD1; CDR3 DNA: TGCAGCGGTGCGGGGACAGAGAACACTGAAGCTTTCTTT; CDR3 protein: CSGAGTENTEAFF
J gene: TRBJ2-5; CDR3 length: 15; V gene: TRBV5-1; clone size: .; D gene: TRBD1; CDR3 DNA: TGCGCCAGCAGCTTGAGTATTGGGACAGGAAATGAGCAGTACTTC; CDR3 protein: CASSLSIGTGNEQYF
J gene: TRBJ1-2; CDR3 length: 14; V gene: TRBV2; clone size: .; D gene: .; CDR3 DNA: TGTGCCAGCAGGCCCCAGGGGTCTTACTATGGCTACACCTTC; CDR3 protein: CASRPQGSYYGYTF
J gene: TRBJ2-7; CDR3 length: 11; V gene: TRBV10-3; clone size: .; D gene: .; CDR3 DNA: TGTGCCATCAGTGATTTAAAGAGGCCGTACTTC; CDR3 protein: CAISDLKRPYF
J gene: TRBJ2-2; CDR3 length: 14; V gene: TRBV20-1; clone size: .; D gene: .; CDR3 DNA: TGCAGTGCTAGAGCGCTTCCTCTCACCGGGGAGCTGTTTTTT; CDR3 protein: CSARALPLTGELFF